The 17 T cell receptor beta chains presented below share a single source sample, sequenced in a study of shared clonotypes between healthy human individuals. Here immunoSEQ multiplex PCR was the method, and the copy in TCRdb shows in-frame clones only, minus some. The table lists around 500,000 clones, 79% of them singletons. The specimen sequenced was PBMCs. The origin of the receptors is a woman aged 40 to 50 in good health. Some clones in this sample may be carry-over from other donors' samples.

J is TRBJ2-7 and V is TRBV27, with a weak D call TRBD2 (6 bases). The germline V gene has CDR1 MNHEY and CDR2 SMNVEV (reference sequence). V lost 2 bases and J 5 bases, leaving 16 bases between the germline ends. The CDR3 is made up of 15 amino acids. The CDR3 region has the DNA TGTGCCAGCAGTTTAATATTCGGGAGTAGGGACGAGCAGTACTTC. It specifies CASSLIFGSRDEQYF.

The V call is TRBV5-1, the J call TRBJ2-7; 8 positions agree with TRBD1. Germline CDR1 is SGHRS and CDR2 is YFSETQ. The V segment lost 5 bases and the J segment 0 bases; nucleotides outside the gene matches: 7. This CDR3 is 15 amino acids long. In nucleotides, the CDR3 is TGCGCCAGCAGTAGGACAGGGCCGAGCTCCTACGAGCAGTACTTC. This codes for CASSRTGPSSYEQYF.

V and J are TRBV2 and TRBJ2-7; TRBD1 agrees at 11 bases. The CDR3 runs 14 residues. Germline V gives CDR1 SNHLY, CDR2 FYNNEI. J was trimmed by 5 bases and V by 6 bases; bases with no gene match: 6. As DNA, the CDR3 is TGTGCCAGCAGGGGGGACAGGGGGTTCAACGAGCAGTACTTC. This codes for CASRGDRGFNEQYF.

This clone was recorded a few times. The chain's CDR3 is CASSPLAGTYEQYF. CDR3 in DNA: TGTGCCAGCAGTCCATTAGCGGGTACCTACGAGCAGTACTTC. The chain employs TRBV28 and TRBJ2-7; 7 bases fit TRBD2. The germline V gene has CDR1 MDHEN and CDR2 SYDVKM. Unmatched junction bases numbered 6, after V lost 5 bases and J lost 2 bases. The CDR3 has 14 amino acids.

The CDR3 sequence: CASSSGTGLGTQYF. The CDR3 region has the DNA TGTGCCAGCAGCTCCGGGACAGGGCTCGGTACGCAGTATTTT. The chain employs TRBV7-3 and TRBJ2-3, with 9 positions matching TRBD1. Germline CDR1 is SGHTA and CDR2 is FQGTGA. V shed 4 bases, J shed 8 bases, and the junction held 7 bases outside the gene matches. The length of the CDR3 is 14 residues.

The CDR3 DNA is TGTGCCAGCAGTTACGCATGGGCAGTAAACTACGAGCAGTACTTC. Translation: CASSYAWAVNYEQYF. V is TRBV6-5 and J is TRBJ2-7; D gene uncertain. Germline V gene sequence: CDR1 MNHEY, CDR2 SVGAGI. The CDR3 length is 15 residues. Trimming removed 2 bases from V and 3 bases from J, with 14 bases in between.

V usage is TRBV18 and J usage is TRBJ1-2; possible D gene TRBD1, 6 bases. V lost 3 bases to trimming and J lost 7 bases, with 18 bases between them. Per the germline V gene, CDR1 is KGHSH and CDR2 is LQKENI. The CDR3 has 15 amino acids. CDR3 loop: CASSPLAGADGGYTF. Here the CDR3 DNA reads TGTGCCAGCTCACCTCTGGCGGGGGCAGATGGTGGCTACACCTTC. Looking up the rest from reference TRBV18 and TRBJ1-2 gives the full variable domain: NAGVMQNPRHLVRRRGQEARLRCSPMKGHSHVYWYRQLPEEGLKFMVYLQKENIIDESGMPKERFSAEFPKEGPSILRIQQVVRGDSAAYFCASSPLAGADGGYTFGSGTRLTVV.

For this clone: This may stem from a read error, because a much larger clone lies one nucleotide away. The J gene is TRBJ2-7, the V gene TRBV19, with 12 positions matching TRBD2. Germline V gene lookup returns CDR1 LNHDA and CDR2 SQIVND (reference sequence). The ends lost 7 bases at V and 3 bases at J; junction bases unmatched: 10. This CDR3 is built from 16 residues. For the CDR3, the DNA is TGTGCCAGTAATGCCGAGACTAGCGGGAGATTCTACGAGCAGTACTTC. It specifies CASNAETSGRFYEQYF.

V usage is TRBV6-5 and J usage is TRBJ2-1; the match to TRBD2 covers 11 bases. CDR3 length: 15 residues. V was pared by 4 bases and J by 6 bases, with 5 bases of the junction left unmatched. The germline V gene has CDR1 MNHEY and CDR2 SVGAGI. CDR3 coding DNA: TGTGCCAGCAGTTCCTATACTAGCGGGAGCAATGAGCAGTTCTTC. Translating it yields CASSSYTSGSNEQFF.

The chain uses TRBV9 and TRBJ2-7; D is perhaps TRBD1 or TRBD2 (5 bases each). The CDR3 is made up of 14 amino acids. Trimming removed 0 bases at V and 4 bases at J, with 11 bases between. CDR1 and CDR2 from the germline V gene are SGDLS and YYNGEE. The CDR3 sequence is CASSVGQRNYEQYF. The CDR3, as DNA: TGTGCCAGCAGCGTAGGACAGCGGAATTACGAGCAGTACTTC.

The chain combines TRBV29-1 with TRBJ2-3, with unresolved D. The V end was cut by 2 bases, the J end by 0 bases, with 0 bases between. CDR3 length: 11 residues. Germline CDR1 SQVTM, CDR2 ANQGSEA. CDR3 nucleotide sequence: TGCAGCGTTGAAAGCACAGATACGCAGTATTTT. Translating it yields CSVESTDTQYF.

The V gene is TRBV19, the J gene TRBJ2-5, with no clear D. V was cut by 3 bases and J by 4 bases, with 18 bases left in between. This CDR3 region has 16 residues. Germline V gene data show CDR1 as LNHDA and CDR2 as SQIVND (reference sequence). CDR3 amino acids: CASSMDHMGGRETQYF. DNA of the CDR3: TGTGCCAGTAGTATGGACCATATGGGTGGTCGAGAGACCCAGTACTTC. Full variable domain (outside the CDR3, taken from reference TRBV19 and TRBJ2-5): DGGITQSPKYLFRKEGQNVTLSCEQNLNHDAMYWYRQDPGQGLRLIYYSQIVNDFQKGDIAEGYSVSREKKESFPLTVTSAQKNPTAFYLCASSMDHMGGRETQYFGPGTRLLVL.

The genes are TRBV5-6 and TRBJ2-1, with 9 positions matching TRBD2. Germline values: CDR1 SGHDT, CDR2 YYEEEE. The junction had 5 bases not matched to a gene; V was cut back by 0 bases and J by 4 bases. The CDR3 loop spans 16 amino acids. The CDR3 loop reads CASSLGETSGYNEQFF. The CDR3 coding sequence is TGTGCCAGCAGCTTGGGGGAGACTAGCGGATACAATGAGCAGTTCTTC.

The chain joins TRBV5-1 to TRBJ1-4; a possible D gene is TRBD1 (5 bases). With 1 base removed from V and 3 bases from J, the gap between germline ends came to 7 bases. Germline assignment: CDR1 SGHRS and CDR2 YFSETQ. The CDR3 contains 14 residues. The DNA for the CDR3 is TGCGCCAGCAGCTTGCAGGGTCCTAATGAAAAACTGTTTTTT. Its translation is CASSLQGPNEKLFF.

The chain couples TRBV7-9 to TRBJ2-7; TRBD2 might be the D (6 bases). The CDR3 sequence is 14 residues long. Germline V gene lookup returns CDR1 SEHNR and CDR2 FQNEAQ (reference sequence). V was cut by 3 bases and J by 2 bases, with 11 bases left in between. The CDR3 is CASSLGGETYEQYF. In DNA form, the CDR3 reads TGTGCCAGCAGCTTGGGCGGGGAAACCTACGAGCAGTACTTC.

The chain has TRBV27 and TRBJ1-5; D remains unclear. This CDR3 comprises 13 residues. Trimming shortened V by 3 bases and J by 5 bases, and 8 bases separated the two germline ends. Germline-derived CDR1 and CDR2 are MNHEY and SMNVEV (reference sequence). CDR3 sequence (DNA): TGTGCCAGCAGTTTTGGGCCATATCAGCCCCAGCATTTT. Its protein product is CASSFGPYQPQHF.

The genes are TRBV19 and TRBJ1-1; a weak D match, TRBD1 (6 bases). This CDR3 has 15 amino acids. The V and J ends lost 8 bases and 0 bases respectively, with 16 bases between them. Germline CDR1 is LNHDA and CDR2 is SQIVND (reference sequence). CDR3 sequence reads: CASRPQGFMNTEAFF. CDR3 DNA sequence: TGTGCCAGTCGGCCGCAGGGGTTCATGAACACTGAAGCTTTCTTT.